This TCR beta chain was sequenced during a study of cytomegalovirus exposure and HLA in healthy donors. Study-level information: Drawn from HLA-typed donors, about 85 million unique TCRs were held in an early data release. The study's findings and limits: Presence/absence results assume similar sequencing depth per donor, which may not hold. The listing of about 150 TCR beta chains classed them as cytomegalovirus-associated.

13 Jbeta primers and 60 Vbeta primers were used for the PCR. Profiled with immunoSEQ multiplex PCR; TCRdb holds only in-frame clones, not every one. Here the sample table reports approximately 110,000 clones. Worth noting for this clone: Its antigen is still unknown.

The ends lost 2 bases at V and 1 base at J; junction bases unmatched: 7. This CDR3 is built from 16 residues. CDR1 is GTSNPN, CDR2 SVGIG, per germline (reference sequence). This chain links TRBV30 with TRBJ1-5, with 8 bases matching TRBD1. The sequence derives from a man younger than 35 in good health and CMV-seronegative. The specimen sequenced was PBMCs. As DNA, the CDR3 is TGTGCCTGGAGTCCCCGACAGGGGTGGAGCAATCAGCCCCAGCATTTT. It specifies CAWSPRQGWSNQPQHF. The full variable domain, its missing parts supplied by reference TRBV30 and TRBJ1-5, is SQTIHQWPATLVQPVGSPLSLECTVEGTSNPNLYWYRQAAGRGLQLLFYSVGIGQISSEVPQNLSASRPQDRQFILSSKKLLLSDSGFYLCAWSPRQGWSNQPQHFGDGTRLSIL.